One and the same sample provided the 5 T cell receptor beta chains below, sequenced in a study of blood T cells in healthy people across ages. A second PCR of roughly 7 to 11 cycles used a sample-barcoded 5' primer and a J-beta primer mix. TCRdb re-analysed the 5' RACE reads in MiXCR, keeping a single row per CDR3 protein. The table has around 800,000 distinct CDR3 sequences, roughly 60% seen once. The material sequenced was blood. Source of these receptors: a young man in good health.

The chain uses TRBV5-6 and TRBJ1-1; 7 nucleotides match TRBD1. This CDR3 spans 15 amino acids. Per the germline V gene, CDR1 is SGHDT and CDR2 is YYEEEE. After removal of 4 bases from V and 0 bases from J, the junction contained 6 bases not matched to a gene. CDR3 sequence (DNA): TGTGCCAGCAGCACCCGACAGGGACTGAACACTGAAGCTTTCTTT. Amino acids: CASSTRQGLNTEAFF.

The chain links TRBV4-3 to TRBJ2-4, with TRBD2 matching over 10 bases. The J call may be incorrect, as the DNA end agrees better with TRBJ2-5. This CDR3 contains 18 residues. Germline V gene lookup returns CDR1 LGHNA and CDR2 YSLEER. The CDR3 loop reads CASSQGSTGVAGGETQYF. CDR3 nucleotides: TGCGCCAGCAGCCAAGGTTCGACAGGGGTAGCGGGGGGAGAGACCCAGTACTTC.

This chain links TRBV3-1 with TRBJ2-7, with D possibly being TRBD1 (6 bases). The CDR3 spans 14 residues. V lost 4 bases, J lost 4 bases, and 14 bases lay in between. Looked up from germline, CDR1 is LGHDT and CDR2 is YNNKEL (reference sequence). CDR3 DNA: TGTGCCAGCAGCCCCCTAGACAGGTATTACGAGCAGTACTTC. It is translated as CASSPLDRYYEQYF.

This clonotype was seen a single time. CDR3 sequence: CASGKGALRHEQFF. For the CDR3, the DNA is TGTGCCAGCGGAAAGGGGGCTTTGAGGCATGAGCAGTTCTTC. The J gene is TRBJ2-1, the V gene TRBV28; 7 bases are shared with TRBD1. CDR1 is MDHEN, CDR2 SYDVKM, per germline. This CDR3 has 14 amino acids. V shed 8 bases and J 8 bases; nucleotides not matched to a gene: 12.

This clonotype has just a few counts. This rearrangement joins TRBV25-1 to TRBJ2-7; the D gene is possibly TRBD1 (5 bases). The CDR3 length is 15 residues. V lost 1 base, J lost 0 bases, and 10 bases lay in between. Germline V lookup: CDR1 MGHDK, CDR2 SYGVNS. The CDR3 sequence: CASSELDDSSYEQYF. The CDR3 region has the DNA TGTGCCAGCAGTGAATTGGACGACAGCTCCTACGAGCAGTACTTC.